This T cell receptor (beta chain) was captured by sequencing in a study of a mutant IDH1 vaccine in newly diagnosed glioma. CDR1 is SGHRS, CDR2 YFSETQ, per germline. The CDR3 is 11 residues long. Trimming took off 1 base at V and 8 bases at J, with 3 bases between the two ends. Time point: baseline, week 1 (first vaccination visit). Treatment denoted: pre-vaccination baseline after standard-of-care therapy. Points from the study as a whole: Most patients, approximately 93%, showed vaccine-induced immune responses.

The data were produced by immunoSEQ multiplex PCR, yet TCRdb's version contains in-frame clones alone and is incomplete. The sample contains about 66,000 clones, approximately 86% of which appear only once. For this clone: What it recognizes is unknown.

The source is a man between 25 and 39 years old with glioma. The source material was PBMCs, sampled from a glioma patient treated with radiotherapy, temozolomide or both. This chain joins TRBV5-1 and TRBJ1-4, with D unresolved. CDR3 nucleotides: TGCGCCAGCAGCTTGTACGAAAAACTGTTTTTT. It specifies CASSLYEKLFF.